A selection of T cell receptor beta chains follows, all from one sample in a study of shared clonotypes between healthy human individuals. Profiling relied on immunoSEQ multiplex PCR, and the TCRdb table lists in-frame clones only, not all of them. The repertoire holds around 2.3 million clones, with more than 90% as singletons. Sequencing input: naive CD4+ T cells sorted from blood. All receptors derive from a man aged 18 to 29 in good health. Both conserved end residues are trimmed from each CDR3. Fields, in order: V gene, J gene, CDR3 protein.

>TRBV7-9|TRBJ1-2
ASSSFKGIVSNYGYT
>TRBV30|TRBJ2-3
AWSEGGDTQY
>TRBV30|TRBJ2-3
AWSVGTGTGSY
>TRBV5-1|TRBJ1-5
ASSPGGRDQPQH
>TRBV2|TRBJ2-7
ATGQGYEQY
>TRBV2|TRBJ2-7
ASTPEQGAHEQY
>TRBV11-3|TRBJ1-1
ASSLKMNTEAF
>TRBV2|TRBJ2-7
ASSEALLRPGGHYEQY
>TRBV11-2|TRBJ2-5
ASSYTGGPGQETQY
>TRBV5-1|TRBJ2-2
ASSKGTSGSYVGELF
>TRBV18|TRBJ1-1
ASSPPTGKGTEAF
>TRBV18|TRBJ2-5
ASSPGAGETQY
>TRBV9|TRBJ1-1
ASSVGGMNTEAF
>TRBV28|TRBJ1-1
ASSLRAQVGTEAF
>TRBV7-7|TRBJ1-3
ASSLAPEISGNTIY
>TRBV13|TRBJ1-3
ASSLTGGMYGNTIY
>TRBV2|TRBJ2-7
ASTLDRAAGEQY
>TRBV6-1|TRBJ1-1
ASSSQGSTEAF
>TRBV7-2|TRBJ2-5
ASSPSGASGSGTQY
>TRBV11-3|TRBJ2-5
ASSLGVRGSAQETQY
>TRBV10-3|TRBJ2-1
AISEGLWTSGSYEQF
>TRBV27|TRBJ2-1
ASSKEREAWVNEQF
>TRBV7-2|TRBJ1-1
ASSFDRYTEAF
>TRBV7-9|TRBJ2-6
ASSDGGSGANVLT